Detailed here is one T cell receptor (beta chain). Its antigen is not identified. This entry belongs to a study of monozygotic twins with inflammatory bowel disease. Notes on the study in general: Patient repertoire variability may have increased through differing immunosuppressive treatments. People with IBD had fewer clonotypes in common with others than healthy twins did, especially with disease activity.

Germline lookup yields CDR1 SGHRS and CDR2 YFSETQ. CDR3 length equals 18 residues. TCRdb processed the 5' RACE reads again and assigns one entry to each CDR3 protein, with no DNA. This repertoire includes 160,000 or so distinct CDR3 sequences. The sequencing input was blood. The TCR originated in a human donor with ulcerative colitis or Crohn's disease, or a healthy co-twin of an affected twin (not recorded which). V and J are TRBV5-1 and TRBJ1-1; lacking DNA, the TRBD1 call made by TCRdb goes unchecked. CDR3 sequence reads: CASSLGRDRGTKNTEAFF.